This T cell receptor (beta chain) was captured by sequencing in a study of blood T cell repertoires in COVID-19. Study context: There were acute and convalescent COVID-19 samples, and they came from the United States, Italy and Spain. The cDNA or gDNA used as material had been derived from T cells, B-cell-depleted T cells, or PBMCs.

Authors' processing steps: Reference gene primer amplification in the assay estimated nucleated cell counts. TCRdb keeps only in-frame clones here, not all; method: immunoSEQ multiplex PCR. V and J calls and clone size are as listed in that table; D and trimming were resolved from the DNA. The table has about 250,000 clones, roughly 82% seen once; the top ten hold 4% to 5%. Input material: peripheral blood. The receptor's source is a woman between 65 and 79 years old with acute or convalescent COVID-19.

The chain's CDR3 is CASLGAGQPQHF. The CDR3 DNA sequence: TGTGCCAGCCTCGGCGCGGGTCAGCCCCAGCATTTT. The V gene is TRBV6-5, the J gene TRBJ1-5; D is ambiguous. The V gene lost 8 bases and the J gene lost 6 bases, with 11 bases spanning the gap. Per germline, CDR1 MNHEY and CDR2 SVGAGI. The CDR3 is 12 residues long.